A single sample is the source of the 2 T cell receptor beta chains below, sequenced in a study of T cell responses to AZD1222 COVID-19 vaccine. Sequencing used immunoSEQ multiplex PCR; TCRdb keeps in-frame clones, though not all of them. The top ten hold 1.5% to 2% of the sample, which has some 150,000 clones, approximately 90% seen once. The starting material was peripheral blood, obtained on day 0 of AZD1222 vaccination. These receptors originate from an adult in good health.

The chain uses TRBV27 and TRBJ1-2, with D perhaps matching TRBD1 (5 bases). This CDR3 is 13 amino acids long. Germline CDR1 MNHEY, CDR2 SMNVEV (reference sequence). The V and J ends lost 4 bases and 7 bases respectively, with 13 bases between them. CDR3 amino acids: CASSSSMGVGYTF. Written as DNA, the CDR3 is TGTGCCAGCAGTTCCTCCATGGGGGTTGGCTACACCTTC.

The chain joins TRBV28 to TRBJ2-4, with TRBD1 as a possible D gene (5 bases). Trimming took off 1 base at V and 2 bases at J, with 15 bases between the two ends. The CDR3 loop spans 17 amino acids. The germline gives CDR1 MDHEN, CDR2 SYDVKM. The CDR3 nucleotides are TGTGCCAGCAGTTTATTCTCGAGCCAGGGATCCAAAAACATTCAGTACTTC. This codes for CASSLFSSQGSKNIQYF.